Shown below are 30 T cell receptor beta chains from a single sample sequenced in a study of PD-1 blockade in classical Hodgkin lymphoma. Sample time point: cycle 4 day 1 (C4D1), after five to seven weeks of nivolumab. All trial patients relapsed after autologous stem cell transplantation. This table comes from immunoSEQ multiplex PCR, and its TCRdb copy is limited to in-frame clones, with some not included. The table lists about 4,600 clones, over 60% of them singletons. Sample: peripheral blood mononuclear cells (PBMCs), taken before the fourth cycle of nivolumab. These receptors were taken from a human donor with classical Hodgkin lymphoma.

This chain uses TRBV27 with TRBJ2-5, with TRBD2 matching 8 bases. The DNA end lines up better with TRBJ2-7; the J call may be wrong. The CDR3 length is 15 residues. Germline values: CDR1 MNHEY, CDR2 SMNVEV (reference sequence). CDR3 protein: CASSEPGLGAYEQYF. The CDR3 DNA sequence: TGTGCCAGCAGCGAGCCGGGACTAGGAGCCTACGAGCAGTACTTC.

CDR3 sequence: CSAPLGSGSTDTQYF. The CDR3 DNA sequence: TGCAGCGCTCCCCTGGGGAGCGGCAGCACAGATACGCAGTATTTT. The V gene is TRBV29-1, the J gene TRBJ2-3; D may be TRBD2 (5 bases). V lost 7 bases and J 0 bases, leaving 17 bases between the germline ends. The CDR3 is made up of 15 amino acids. Germline V gene sequence: CDR1 SQVTM, CDR2 ANQGSEA.

The chain employs TRBV11-2 and TRBJ2-7; TRBD1 is a possible D gene (5 bases). With 8 bases removed from V and 2 bases from J, the gap between germline ends came to 16 bases. Germline-derived CDR1 and CDR2 are SGHAT and FQNNGV. CDR3 length equals 14 residues. CDR3 residues: CASGHPRSPYEQYF. In DNA form, the CDR3 reads TGTGCCAGCGGACACCCGCGGTCTCCCTACGAGCAGTACTTC.

This clone is medium-sized in the sample. Written as DNA, the CDR3 is TGTGCCAGCAGTGACCTCGGCGAGCAGTACTTC. Translation gives CASSDLGEQYF. The chain recombines TRBV7-2 with TRBJ2-7; D gene ambiguous. The CDR3 loop spans 11 amino acids. Trimming shortened V by 6 bases and J by 6 bases, and 9 bases separated the two germline ends. Germline values: CDR1 SGHTA, CDR2 FQGNSA.

This sequence joins TRBV4-3 and TRBJ1-1; no definite D call. V was trimmed by 2 bases and J by 4 bases, leaving 11 bases between them. Germline-derived CDR1 and CDR2 are LGHNA and YSLEER. This CDR3 is 14 amino acids long. CDR3 residues: CASSQQLRGTEAFF. CDR3 in DNA: TGCGCCAGCAGCCAACAACTCCGGGGCACTGAAGCTTTCTTT.

The rearrangement joins TRBV6-5 to TRBJ2-7, with 7 nucleotides matching TRBD1. The CDR3 is 14 residues long. Germline V gene lookup returns CDR1 MNHEY and CDR2 SVGAGI. Trimming at V came to 6 bases and at J to 5 bases, leaving 10 bases not matched to a gene. In nucleotides, the CDR3 is TGTGCCAGCAGCCCCCGGACAGGCCGAGACGAGCAGTACTTC. Translating it yields CASSPRTGRDEQYF.

This chain joins TRBV9 and TRBJ1-2; no firm D call. Trimming took off 6 bases at V and 7 bases at J, with 22 bases between the two ends. From germline, CDR1 is SGDLS and CDR2 YYNGEE. This CDR3 comprises 15 residues. CDR3 DNA sequence: TGTGCCAGCACTCCAGTAGGCAGGACGGTCGGTGGCTACACCTTC. Translation: CASTPVGRTVGGYTF.

The chain combines TRBV7-9 with TRBJ2-3; D not certain. V was clipped by 7 bases and J by 4 bases, with 9 bases between them. This CDR3 spans 12 amino acids. Germline-derived CDR1 and CDR2 are SEHNR and FQNEAQ (reference sequence). CDR3 coding DNA: TGTGCCAGCACCCCGATCGCAGATACGCAGTATTTT. Residues: CASTPIADTQYF.

This clone has a handful of counts. The rearrangement joins TRBV5-5 to TRBJ1-6, with 9 bases aligning to TRBD1. With V trimmed by 4 bases and J by 4 bases, 9 bases remained unmatched. The CDR3 runs to 17 residues. Germline CDR1 is SGHKS and CDR2 is YYEKEE (reference sequence). CDR3 residues: CASSAIDRGAYNSPLHF. The DNA for the CDR3 is TGTGCCAGCAGCGCGATAGACAGGGGGGCATATAATTCACCCCTCCACTTT.

This clone was observed a handful of times. The CDR3 DNA reads TGTGCCAGCAGCTTAGGGGGCGGGGGTCAGCCCCAGCATTTT. It is translated as CASSLGGGGQPQHF. The J gene is TRBJ1-5, the V gene TRBV7-2, with D tentatively TRBD1 (5 bases). In germline, CDR1 is SGHTA, CDR2 FQGNSA. The CDR3 spans 14 residues. Trimming pared 1 base from V and 6 bases from J, leaving 10 bases between.

A few counts support this clone. V usage is TRBV28 and J usage is TRBJ2-5, with D maybe TRBD1 (5 bases). The CDR3 spans 11 residues. Germline assignment: CDR1 MDHEN and CDR2 SYDVKM. The germline V and J ends were trimmed by 8 bases and 3 bases, with 7 bases remaining between them. Here the CDR3 DNA reads TGTGCCAGCTTAGGGGAAGAGACCCAGTACTTC. This codes for CASLGEETQYF.

This clone was observed a handful of times. V gene TRBV27 combines with J gene TRBJ2-7; D tentatively reads TRBD1 or TRBD2 (5 bases each). The CDR3 extends over 16 amino acids. Germline V gene sequence: CDR1 MNHEY, CDR2 SMNVEV (reference sequence). The V and J ends lost 7 bases and 4 bases respectively, with 23 bases between them. Here the CDR3 reads CASTPRGGAGWYEQYF. The CDR3 DNA is TGTGCCAGCACCCCTCGGGGTGGGGCTGGTTGGTACGAGCAGTACTTC.

The chain carries TRBV14 and TRBJ2-2, with 12 bases fitting TRBD2. Germline CDR1 reads SGHDN; CDR2 reads FVKESK. This CDR3 comprises 16 residues. J gave up 5 bases and V 4 bases, and 5 bases lay outside the gene matches. The CDR3 reads CASSLRLAGETGELFF. Here the CDR3 DNA reads TGTGCCAGCAGCCTCAGACTAGCGGGAGAAACCGGGGAGCTGTTTTTT.

This clone appeared a few times. The chain carries TRBV10-3 and TRBJ1-2; D uncertain. Germline V CDR1 and CDR2: ENHRY, SYGVKD. There are 13 residues in the CDR3. V was cut by 4 bases and J by 1 base, with 7 bases left in between. The CDR3 protein is CAISVNSNYGYTF. CDR3 nucleotide sequence: TGTGCCATCAGTGTGAACAGTAACTATGGCTACACCTTC.

The chain combines TRBV10-3 with TRBJ2-3; no definite D call. This CDR3 has 16 amino acids. V was shortened by 3 bases and J by 4 bases, with 17 bases between the two germline ends. Germline V gives CDR1 ENHRY, CDR2 SYGVKD. The CDR3 reads CAISDRLSNLADTQYF. For the CDR3, the DNA is TGTGCCATCAGTGATCGACTCTCAAACCTAGCAGATACGCAGTATTTT.

This clone was counted between two and nine times. The chain's CDR3 is CASSQPGEGLAGQQFF. CDR3 nucleotide sequence: TGTGCCAGCAGCCAACCGGGCGAGGGACTAGCGGGGCAGCAGTTCTTC. V gene TRBV4-2 combines with J gene TRBJ2-1, with TRBD2 identical over 13 bases. Germline CDR1 reads LGHNA; CDR2 reads YNFKEQ. The V and J ends lost 2 bases and 11 bases, in that order; junction bases with no gene match: 9. The CDR3 runs 16 residues.

The rearrangement joins TRBV7-2 to TRBJ2-3, with a tentative D call TRBD2 (6 bases). The V and J ends lost 4 bases and 2 bases respectively, with 13 bases between them. The CDR3 consists of 15 residues. Germline loops: CDR1 SGHTA, CDR2 FQGNSA. CDR3 protein: CASSSDWRVTDTQYF. DNA of the CDR3: TGTGCCAGCAGCTCGGACTGGAGGGTCACAGATACGCAGTATTTT.

The chain combines TRBV5-6 with TRBJ2-1, with D perhaps matching TRBD1 (6 bases). V lost 4 bases to trimming and J lost 3 bases, with 20 bases between them. CDR3 size: 17 residues. CDR1 is SGHDT, CDR2 YYEEEE, per germline. The CDR3 DNA is TGTGCCAGCAGCCTGGTATACCCTCGGGACAACTACAATGAGCAGTTCTTC. Protein product: CASSLVYPRDNYNEQFF.

The J gene is TRBJ2-7, the V gene TRBV27, with 9 bases that match TRBD2. Germline CDR1 and CDR2: MNHEY and SMNVEV (reference sequence). The CDR3 totals 14 residues. With 6 bases clipped from V and 5 bases from J, the junction kept 8 bases outside the gene matches. CDR3 residues: CASRDLGGGDEQYF. The CDR3 DNA sequence: TGTGCCAGCAGAGACCTGGGCGGGGGGGACGAGCAGTACTTC.

The J gene is TRBJ2-7, the V gene TRBV9; D gene ambiguous. Germline values: CDR1 SGDLS, CDR2 YYNGEE. Trimming shortened V by 0 bases and J by 6 bases, and 13 bases separated the two germline ends. The CDR3 runs to 14 residues. CDR3 amino acids: CASSVVETLSEQYF. CDR3 sequence (DNA): TGTGCCAGCAGCGTAGTCGAGACCCTGAGCGAGCAGTACTTC.

CDR3 sequence reads: CASSQRSQSIQYF. The CDR3, as DNA: TGTGCCAGCAGCCAAAGGTCACAGTCCATTCAGTACTTC. The chain recombines TRBV4-2 with TRBJ2-4; D unclear. The germline V and J ends were trimmed by 2 bases and 9 bases, with 11 bases remaining between them. The CDR3 has 13 amino acids. Germline V gene lookup returns CDR1 LGHNA and CDR2 YNFKEQ.

The chain has TRBV5-1 and TRBJ2-7; TRBD1 aligns across 8 bases. Germline CDR1 SGHRS, CDR2 YFSETQ. Trimming took 6 bases from V and 5 from J; bases not matched to a gene: 10. The CDR3 is made up of 14 amino acids. The CDR3 region has the DNA TGCGCCAGCAACTCGGACAGGGTAAACAACGAGCAGTACTTC. Translating gives CASNSDRVNNEQYF.

This rearrangement joins TRBV20-1 to TRBJ2-5, with D unclear. V lost 6 bases and J 9 bases, leaving 14 bases between the germline ends. This CDR3 has 11 amino acids. Looked up from germline, CDR1 is DFQATT and CDR2 is SNEGSKA (reference sequence). The CDR3 sequence is CSAMTVESQYF. CDR3 sequence (DNA): TGCAGTGCAATGACTGTTGAGTCCCAGTACTTC.

The rearrangement links TRBV5-1 to TRBJ2-1; D uncertain. The V end lost 0 bases, the J end lost 10 bases, and 5 bases lay between the germline ends. The CDR3 has 11 residues. Germline assignment: CDR1 SGHRS and CDR2 YFSETQ. In DNA form, the CDR3 reads TGCGCCAGCAGCTTGGGTCTAGAGCAGTTCTTC. It codes for CASSLGLEQFF. Combining the CDR3 with reference TRBV5-1 and TRBJ2-1 gives the whole variable domain KAGVTQTPRYLIKTRGQQVTLSCSPISGHRSVSWYQQTPGQGLQFLFEYFSETQRNKGNFPGRFSGRQFSNSRSEMNVSTLELGDSALYLCASSLGLEQFFGPGTRLTVL.

The V call is TRBV7-6, the J call TRBJ2-2; D gene uncertain. Trimming cost V 1 base and J 4 bases, with 13 bases left between them. The CDR3 loop spans 16 amino acids. Looked up from germline, CDR1 is SGHVS and CDR2 is FNYEAQ. CDR3 region: CASSLGLVGFTGELFF. The DNA for the CDR3 is TGTGCCAGCAGCTTAGGGCTGGTGGGCTTCACCGGGGAGCTGTTTTTT.

The chain has TRBV5-1 and TRBJ2-3; D is undetermined. Germline CDR1 reads SGHRS; CDR2 reads YFSETQ. Trimming shortened V by 3 bases and J by 4 bases, and 18 bases separated the two germline ends. CDR3 length equals 16 residues. CDR3 DNA sequence: TGCGCCAGCAGCTCCTCAACGATGGTAACAGCAGATACGCAGTATTTT. The encoded protein is CASSSSTMVTADTQYF.

This clone has just one count. This chain joins TRBV7-2 and TRBJ2-3, with 8 bases lining up with TRBD2. Germline V gene lookup returns CDR1 SGHTA and CDR2 FQGNSA. V gave up 5 bases and J gave up 2 bases; unmatched junction bases: 9. There are 16 residues in the CDR3. The CDR3 DNA reads TGTGCCAGCAGCCCGGGACTAGGCGGATACACAGATACGCAGTATTTT. This encodes CASSPGLGGYTDTQYF.

The chain combines TRBV4-1 with TRBJ1-4; weak D call: TRBD1 (6 bases). The CDR3 contains 14 residues. From germline, CDR1 is MGHRA and CDR2 YSYEKL. V lost 0 bases and J 8 bases, leaving 10 bases between the germline ends. CDR3 region: CASSQDRGLEKLFF. The DNA of the CDR3 is TGCGCCAGCAGCCAAGATAGGGGGTTGGAAAAACTGTTTTTT.

V gene TRBV19 combines with J gene TRBJ1-1; D remains ambiguous. The CDR3 has 13 residues. Trimming left V 2 bases short and J 3 bases short, with 7 bases between. The germline CDR1 and CDR2 sequences are LNHDA and SQIVND (reference sequence). The CDR3 nucleotides read TGTGCCAGTAGTATATTGAGCTACACTGAAGCTTTCTTT. This encodes CASSILSYTEAFF.

V usage is TRBV19 and J usage is TRBJ2-7; D not resolved. Trimming shortened V by 1 base and J by 1 base, and 11 bases separated the two germline ends. Germline CDR1 and CDR2: LNHDA and SQIVND (reference sequence). The CDR3 loop spans 15 amino acids. The CDR3 DNA follows: TGTGCCAGTAGTATAGGGCACGCGGAGTCCTACGAGCAGTACTTC. It yields the protein CASSIGHAESYEQYF.